Listed here are 28 T cell receptor beta chains from one sample, sequenced in a study of T cell responses to AZD1222 COVID-19 vaccine. Measured with immunoSEQ multiplex PCR; TCRdb has only the in-frame clones, and not every one. The sample holds 200,000 or so clones, over 80% seen once. This material consisted of peripheral blood, taken on day 0 of MenACWY control vaccination. The source of these receptors is an adult in good health.

This chain joins TRBV6-5 and TRBJ1-5; the D is unclear. Germline CDR1 MNHEY, CDR2 SVGAGI. The CDR3 is 13 amino acids. The germline V and J ends were trimmed by 7 bases and 3 bases, with 10 bases remaining between them. The CDR3 bases are TGTGCCAGCACCTTCAATCCCAATCAGCCCCAGCATTTT. Residues: CASTFNPNQPQHF.

The chain employs TRBV30 and TRBJ2-1; TRBD2 matches 7 bases. This CDR3 region has 14 residues. V was clipped by 6 bases and J by 9 bases; unmatched bases: 14. CDR1 and CDR2 (germline): GTSNPN, SVGIG (reference sequence). CDR3 amino acids: CACSFGLEIREQFF. In nucleotides, the CDR3 is TGTGCCTGTAGCTTCGGACTAGAGATTCGTGAGCAGTTCTTC.

This chain connects TRBV6-1 to TRBJ2-7; D is possibly TRBD2 (5 bases). V was trimmed by 1 base and J by 5 bases, leaving 6 bases between them. CDR1 and CDR2 from the germline V gene are MNHNS and SASEGT. The CDR3 is made up of 12 amino acids. The CDR3 bases are TGTGCCAGCAGTGAAGTCGGGGACGAGCAGTACTTC. Translated, it gives CASSEVGDEQYF.

The chain is built from TRBV4-1 and TRBJ1-3; D gene uncertain. This CDR3 contains 13 residues. Trimming removed 4 bases at V and 0 bases at J, with 4 bases between. CDR1 and CDR2 (germline): MGHRA, YSYEKL. CDR3 residues: CASSPPSGNTIYF. The DNA for the CDR3 is TGCGCCAGCAGCCCCCCCTCTGGAAACACCATATATTTT.

The chain recombines TRBV11-1 with TRBJ2-7, with no clear D. The V gene's germline CDR1 is SGHAT and CDR2 FQDESV (reference sequence). Trimming pared 1 base from V and 8 bases from J, leaving 6 bases between. This CDR3 contains 11 residues. The DNA for the CDR3 is TGTGCCAGCAGCTTAGAGGGTCAGCAGTACTTC. Translated: CASSLEGQQYF.

The CDR3 loop is CASCPGQGAIGYTF. CDR3 in DNA: TGCGCCAGCTGCCCCGGACAGGGGGCAATTGGCTACACCTTC. The V and J genes are TRBV23-1 and TRBJ1-2; 11 bases are a match to TRBD1. TRBV23-1 is given ORF status, its function remaining uncertain. The CDR3 is 14 amino acids. The V and J ends lost 8 bases and 7 bases, in that order; junction bases with no gene match: 9.

V is TRBV7-9 and J is TRBJ2-3; 7 nucleotides match TRBD2. This CDR3 is built from 16 residues. V dropped 7 bases and J dropped 0; count of bases not matched to a gene: 10. Germline V gene lookup returns CDR1 SEHNR and CDR2 FQNEAQ (reference sequence). CDR3 sequence: CASTRELAVSTDTQYF. The CDR3 coding sequence is TGTGCCAGCACCCGCGAGCTAGCGGTTAGCACAGATACGCAGTATTTT.

The J gene is TRBJ2-1, the V gene TRBV5-1; D tentatively fits TRBD1 or TRBD2 (5 bases each). The CDR3 is 12 residues long. Looked up from germline, CDR1 is SGHRS and CDR2 is YFSETQ. V was pared by 3 bases and J by 9 bases, with 10 bases between. The CDR3 here is CASSSGTPEQFF. The DNA for the CDR3 is TGCGCCAGCAGCTCCGGGACCCCTGAGCAGTTCTTC.

V gene TRBV7-9 combines with J gene TRBJ2-1; D assignment may be TRBD1 or TRBD2 (6 bases each). CDR3 length: 14 residues. Trimming pared 7 bases from V and 5 bases from J, leaving 15 bases between. CDR1 is SEHNR and CDR2 is FQNEAQ in the germline V gene (reference sequence). The CDR3 nucleotides are TGTGCCAGCAACACCCGGGGGCCTGACAATGAGCAGTTCTTC. This gives the protein CASNTRGPDNEQFF.

The genes are TRBV28 and TRBJ2-1; tentatively, D is TRBD1 or TRBD2 (6 bases each). Trimming shortened V by 4 bases and J by 4 bases, and 17 bases separated the two germline ends. Germline V lookup: CDR1 MDHEN, CDR2 SYDVKM. The CDR3 length is 16 residues. CDR3 in DNA: TGTGCCAGCAGTTCCTCGGGGGCGGAGAGTTACAATGAGCAGTTCTTC. Residues: CASSSSGAESYNEQFF.

V usage is TRBV5-4 and J usage is TRBJ2-3; 8 bases agree with TRBD1. V lost 4 bases and J lost 3; bases outside the gene matches: 7. This CDR3 is 15 amino acids long. CDR1 is SGHNT, CDR2 YYREEE, per germline (reference sequence). This CDR3 is CASSLGQGFTDTQYF. CDR3 coding DNA: TGTGCCAGCAGCCTAGGACAGGGTTTTACAGATACGCAGTATTTT. The full variable domain, completed using reference TRBV5-4 and TRBJ2-3, is ETGVTQSPTHLIKTRGQQVTLRCSSQSGHNTVSWYQQALGQGPQFIFQYYREEENGRGNFPPRFSGLQFPNYSSELNVNALELDDSALYLCASSLGQGFTDTQYFGPGTRLTVL.

This chain's CDR3 is CASSPHRTGNQPQHF. In DNA, the CDR3 is TGTGCCAGCTCACCCCACCGGACGGGCAATCAGCCCCAGCATTTT. The V and J genes are TRBV18 and TRBJ1-5; no reliable D call. Germline assignment: CDR1 KGHSH and CDR2 LQKENI. The V end lost 3 bases, the J end lost 2 bases, and 11 bases lay between the germline ends. This CDR3 spans 15 amino acids.

The V call is TRBV11-2, the J call TRBJ2-1; maybe TRBD2 (6 bases). The CDR3 is made up of 15 amino acids. Germline loops: CDR1 SGHAT, CDR2 FQNNGV. The V and J ends lost 4 bases and 0 bases respectively, with 10 bases between them. This CDR3 reads CASSSLRDSYNEQFF. The CDR3 DNA sequence: TGTGCCAGCAGCTCCTTGCGGGACTCCTACAATGAGCAGTTCTTC.

The CDR3, as DNA: TGTGCCAGCAGTTACGACAGGGAGGCCGGTCAGCCCCAGCATTTT. It codes for CASSYDREAGQPQHF. The rearrangement joins TRBV6-2 or TRBV6-3 to TRBJ1-5; 7 bases agree with TRBD1. The CDR3 runs to 15 residues. V lost 2 bases and J lost 6; bases outside the gene matches: 7. The germline gives CDR1 MNHEY, CDR2 SVGEGT.

The chain combines TRBV6-1 with TRBJ2-7; TRBD2 is a possible D gene (5 bases). CDR1 is MNHNS and CDR2 is SASEGT in the germline V gene. V lost 3 bases to trimming and J lost 6 bases, with 15 bases between them. The CDR3 totals 14 residues. This CDR3 reads CASSEVEGFGEQYF. CDR3 DNA sequence: TGTGCCAGCAGTGAGGTCGAGGGTTTCGGCGAGCAGTACTTC.

Written as DNA, the CDR3 is TGTGCCAGCAGATTGGACAGTTCCTACGAGCAGTACTTC. Translated, it gives CASRLDSSYEQYF. This chain joins TRBV12-3 or TRBV12-4 and TRBJ2-7; TRBD1 is a possible D gene (6 bases). CDR3 size: 13 residues. Trimming stripped 6 bases from V and 1 base from J, with 10 bases between.

V is TRBV28 and J is TRBJ2-3; a weak D match, TRBD1 (5 bases). The germline V and J ends were trimmed by 5 bases and 3 bases, with 6 bases remaining between them. The CDR3 sequence is 12 residues long. Per germline, CDR1 MDHEN and CDR2 SYDVKM. The CDR3 DNA sequence: TGTGCCAGCAGTCCAGGGACAGATACGCAGTATTTT. Its translation is CASSPGTDTQYF.

The rearrangement uses TRBV6-2 or TRBV6-3 and TRBJ2-1, with 9 bases identical to TRBD2. In germline, CDR1 is MNHEY, CDR2 SVGEGT. V dropped 0 bases and J dropped 8; count of bases not matched to a gene: 5. The CDR3 has 15 amino acids. The CDR3: CASSYSGGGGHEQFF. The DNA for the CDR3 is TGTGCCAGCAGTTACTCAGGCGGGGGGGGTCATGAGCAGTTCTTC.

The V and J genes are TRBV6-5 and TRBJ2-7; D gene ambiguous. The ends were cut back, 2 bases at V and 0 bases at J, with 8 bases in the middle. The CDR3 sequence is 14 residues long. Germline V gene lookup returns CDR1 MNHEY and CDR2 SVGAGI. The CDR3 DNA reads TGTGCCAGCAGTTACCGCCAGTACTCCTACGAGCAGTACTTC. It encodes CASSYRQYSYEQYF.

This chain joins TRBV7-9 and TRBJ2-6; possible D gene TRBD1, 6 bases. With 5 bases removed from V and 2 bases from J, the gap between germline ends came to 13 bases. Looked up from germline, CDR1 is SEHNR and CDR2 is FQNEAQ (reference sequence). The CDR3 loop spans 16 amino acids. CDR3 nucleotide sequence: TGTGCCAGCAGCCGACGACGGGACACTGGGGCCAACGTCCTGACTTTC. Protein sequence: CASSRRRDTGANVLTF.

V usage is TRBV7-3 and J usage is TRBJ2-1; D call uncertain. The CDR3 has 15 amino acids. Germline CDR1 SGHTA, CDR2 FQGTGA. Trimming shortened V by 1 base and J by 4 bases, and 11 bases separated the two germline ends. The CDR3 nucleotides read TGTGCCAGCAGCTTAATAGGAGCGCGGTACAATGAGCAGTTCTTC. Its protein product is CASSLIGARYNEQFF.

The chain employs TRBV12-3 or TRBV12-4 and TRBJ1-2, with D unresolved. V gave up 5 bases and J gave up 8 bases, with 12 bases separating them. This CDR3 spans 12 amino acids. CDR3 DNA: TGTGCCAGCAGTCCCAGTAGGCAGGGCTACACCTTC. Protein sequence: CASSPSRQGYTF.

V gene TRBV15 combines with J gene TRBJ2-1, with D tentatively TRBD1 or TRBD2 (6 bases each). The CDR3 has 15 amino acids. Trimming removed 0 bases at V and 4 bases at J, with 10 bases between. Germline CDR1 reads LNHNV; CDR2 reads YYDKDF (reference sequence). Here the CDR3 reads CATSRDRGRYNEQFF. Written as DNA, the CDR3 is TGTGCCACCAGCAGAGATCGGGGGCGGTACAATGAGCAGTTCTTC.

A single count supports this clone. The chain has TRBV28 and TRBJ1-5; D remains unclear. The CDR3 is 11 amino acids. CDR1 is MDHEN and CDR2 is SYDVKM in the germline V gene. Trimming removed 6 bases at V and 9 bases at J, with 9 bases between. Here the CDR3 reads CASSPSWPQHF. CDR3 sequence (DNA): TGTGCCAGCAGCCCCAGTTGGCCCCAGCATTTT. The whole variable domain, filled in from reference TRBV28 and TRBJ1-5, reads DVKVTQSSRYLVKRTGEKVFLECVQDMDHENMFWYRQDPGLGLRLIYFSYDVKMKEKGDIPEGYSVSREKKERFSLILESASTNQTSMYLCASSPSWPQHFGDGTRLSIL.

On this clone itself: Other DNA variants within this sample encode the same CDR3. V is TRBV7-2 and J is TRBJ2-3, with D uncertain. Between the trimmed V and J ends, which lost 5 bases and 1 base, there was a span of 4 bases. In germline, CDR1 is SGHTA, CDR2 FQGNSA. The CDR3 is made up of 12 amino acids. The CDR3: CASSPRTDTQYF. As DNA, the CDR3 is TGTGCCAGCAGCCCTCGCACAGATACGCAGTATTTT.

A single count supports this clone. The chain is built from TRBV7-2 and TRBJ2-7; tentatively, D is TRBD2 (5 bases). Trimming left V 3 bases short and J 5 bases short, with 14 bases between. The CDR3 spans 14 residues. Germline V gene data show CDR1 as SGHTA and CDR2 as FQGNSA. The CDR3 protein is CASSFSLSRDEQYF. DNA of the CDR3: TGTGCCAGCAGCTTTAGCCTCTCGAGGGACGAGCAGTACTTC.

The chain links TRBV28 to TRBJ1-5; tentatively, D is TRBD1 (6 bases). This CDR3 has 16 amino acids. The V end lost 4 bases, the J end lost 5 bases, and 18 bases lay between the germline ends. In germline, CDR1 is MDHEN, CDR2 SYDVKM. CDR3 in DNA: TGTGCCAGCAGTTCAGGGGCGCTGGGATCGGATCAGCCCCAGCATTTT. This gives the protein CASSSGALGSDQPQHF. Based on the CDR3 plus reference TRBV28 and TRBJ1-5, the full variable domain is DVKVTQSSRYLVKRTGEKVFLECVQDMDHENMFWYRQDPGLGLRLIYFSYDVKMKEKGDIPEGYSVSREKKERFSLILESASTNQTSMYLCASSSGALGSDQPQHFGDGTRLSIL.

The chain is built from TRBV27 and TRBJ1-5; the D is unclear. In germline, CDR1 is MNHEY, CDR2 SMNVEV (reference sequence). V gave up 8 bases and J gave up 0 bases, with 14 bases separating them. The CDR3 consists of 15 residues. CDR3 loop: CASGKSDLSNQPQHF. The DNA for the CDR3 is TGTGCCAGCGGAAAATCGGACCTTAGCAATCAGCCCCAGCATTTT.